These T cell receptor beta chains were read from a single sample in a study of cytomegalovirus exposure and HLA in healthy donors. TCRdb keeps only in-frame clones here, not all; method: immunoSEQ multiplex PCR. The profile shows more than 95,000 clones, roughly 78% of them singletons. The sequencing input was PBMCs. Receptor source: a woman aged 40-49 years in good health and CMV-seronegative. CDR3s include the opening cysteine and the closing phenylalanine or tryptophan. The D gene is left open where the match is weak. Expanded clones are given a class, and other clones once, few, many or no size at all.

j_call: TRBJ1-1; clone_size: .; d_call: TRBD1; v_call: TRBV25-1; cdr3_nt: TGTGCCAGCAGGGGACAGGGTGGGAACACTGAAGCTTTCTTT; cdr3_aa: CASRGQGGNTEAFF
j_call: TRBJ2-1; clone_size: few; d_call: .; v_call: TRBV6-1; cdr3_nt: TGTGCCAGCAGTGAAGGTGTGGGGACTTTAAATGAGCAGTTCTTC; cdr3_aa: CASSEGVGTLNEQFF
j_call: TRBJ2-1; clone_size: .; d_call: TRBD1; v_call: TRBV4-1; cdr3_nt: TGCGCCAGCAGCCACTCCGGGACAGGAGAACAGTTCTTC; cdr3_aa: CASSHSGTGEQFF
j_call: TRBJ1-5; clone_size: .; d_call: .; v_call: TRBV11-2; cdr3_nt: TGTGCCAGCAGCTTAGAGTACAATCAGCCCCAGCATTTT; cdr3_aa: CASSLEYNQPQHF
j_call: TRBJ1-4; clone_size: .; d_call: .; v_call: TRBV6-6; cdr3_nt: TGTGCCAGCAGTCGACAGATTTCGAATGAAAAACTGTTTTTT; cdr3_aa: CASSRQISNEKLFF
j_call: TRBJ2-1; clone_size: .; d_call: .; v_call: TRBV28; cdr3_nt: TGTGCCAGCAGTTTAACCACGGGTGAGCAGTTCTTC; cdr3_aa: CASSLTTGEQFF
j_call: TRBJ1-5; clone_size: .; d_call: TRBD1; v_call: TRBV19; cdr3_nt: TGTGCCAGTAGTTTCCGGGACAGAACCAATCAGCCCCAGCATTTT; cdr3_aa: CASSFRDRTNQPQHF
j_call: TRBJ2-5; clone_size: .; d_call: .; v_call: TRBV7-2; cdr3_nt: TGTGCCAGCAGCTTAGGCAGGTTAGAGACCCAGTACTTC; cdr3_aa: CASSLGRLETQYF
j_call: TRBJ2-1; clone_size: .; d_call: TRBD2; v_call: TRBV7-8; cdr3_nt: TGTGCCAGCAGCGTAACTAGCGCGTCCTACAATGAGCAGTTCTTC; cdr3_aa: CASSVTSASYNEQFF
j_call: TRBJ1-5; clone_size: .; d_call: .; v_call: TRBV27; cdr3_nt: TGTGCCAGCAGTTTATGGCGTTCAGGGAAAGTTCGCCAGCCCCAGCATTTT; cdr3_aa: CASSLWRSGKVRQPQHF
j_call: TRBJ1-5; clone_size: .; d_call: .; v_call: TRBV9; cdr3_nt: TGTGCCAGCAGCGTAGGGCAGGTGAACCAGCCCCAGCATTTT; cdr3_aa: CASSVGQVNQPQHF
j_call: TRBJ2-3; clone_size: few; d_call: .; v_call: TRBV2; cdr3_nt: TGTGCCAGCCATAACCCAGGGAGCACAGATACGCAGTATTTT; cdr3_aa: CASHNPGSTDTQYF
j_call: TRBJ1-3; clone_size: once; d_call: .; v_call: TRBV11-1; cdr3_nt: TGTGCCAGCAGCTTACAATCTGGAAACACCATATATTTT; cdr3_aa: CASSLQSGNTIYF
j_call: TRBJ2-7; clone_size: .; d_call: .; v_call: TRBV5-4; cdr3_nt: TGTGCCAGCAGCCCTGCTTTGGCGGGATTCGGGGAGCAGTACTTC; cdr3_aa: CASSPALAGFGEQYF
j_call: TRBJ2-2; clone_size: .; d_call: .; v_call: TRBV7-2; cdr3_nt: TGTGCCAGCAGCTTAATGGGGGCCACCGGGGAGCTGTTTTTT; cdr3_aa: CASSLMGATGELFF
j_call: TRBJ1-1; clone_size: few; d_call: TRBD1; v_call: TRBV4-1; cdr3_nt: TGCGCCAGCAGCCAACTCCGGGACAGGGACGAAGCTTTCTTT; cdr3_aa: CASSQLRDRDEAFF
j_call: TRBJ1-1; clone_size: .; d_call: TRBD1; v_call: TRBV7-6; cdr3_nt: TGTGCCAGCAGCGGGGGACAGGGAGGGTTACCTGAAGCTTTCTTT; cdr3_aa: CASSGGQGGLPEAFF
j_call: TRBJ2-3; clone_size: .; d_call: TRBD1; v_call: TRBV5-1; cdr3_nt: TGCGCCAGCAGCTCCCCCTGGGGACAGGGGCTTCGAGGGGATACGCAGTATTTT; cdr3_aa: CASSSPWGQGLRGDTQYF
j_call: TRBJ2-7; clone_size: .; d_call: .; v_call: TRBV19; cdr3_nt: TGTGCCAGTAGTATAGATGGGCGCTACGAGCAGTACTTC; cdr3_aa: CASSIDGRYEQYF
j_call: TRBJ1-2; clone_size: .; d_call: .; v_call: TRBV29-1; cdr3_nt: TGCAGCGTTCGCGGTTCCCTTGGCTACACCTTC; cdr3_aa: CSVRGSLGYTF
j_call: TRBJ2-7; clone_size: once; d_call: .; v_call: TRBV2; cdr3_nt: TGTGCCAGCAGGGCTACCGGGAGCCGCGAGCAGTACTTC; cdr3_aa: CASRATGSREQYF
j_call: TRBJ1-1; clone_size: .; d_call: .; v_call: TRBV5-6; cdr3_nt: TGTGCCAGCAGCTTGCCAGGGGAGGGAGAGACTGAAGCTTTCTTT; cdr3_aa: CASSLPGEGETEAFF
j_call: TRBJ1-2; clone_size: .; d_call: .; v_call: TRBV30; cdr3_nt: TGTGCCTGGAGACTCGGCGGCACCTATGGCTACACCTTC; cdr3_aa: CAWRLGGTYGYTF
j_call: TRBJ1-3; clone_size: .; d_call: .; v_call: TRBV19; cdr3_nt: TGTGCCAGTAGTGCGTGGACACCTCGCTCTGGAAACACCATATATTTT; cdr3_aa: CASSAWTPRSGNTIYF
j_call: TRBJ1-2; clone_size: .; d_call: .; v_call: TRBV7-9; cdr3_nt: TGTGCCAGCAGCTTACACGTGGAGGATGGCTACACCTTC; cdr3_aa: CASSLHVEDGYTF
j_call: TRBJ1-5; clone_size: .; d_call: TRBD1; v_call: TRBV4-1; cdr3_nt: TGCGCCAGCAGCCAAGATCCGCCAGGGGGCGGGCATCAGCCCCAGCATTTT; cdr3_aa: CASSQDPPGGGHQPQHF
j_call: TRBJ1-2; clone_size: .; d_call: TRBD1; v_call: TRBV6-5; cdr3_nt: TGTGCCAGCAGCCACGGGACAGATAATGGCTACACCTTC; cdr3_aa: CASSHGTDNGYTF
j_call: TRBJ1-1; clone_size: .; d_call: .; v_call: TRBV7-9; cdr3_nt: TGTGCCAGCAGTCGGAGTAGAGACACTGAAGCTTTCTTT; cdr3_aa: CASSRSRDTEAFF
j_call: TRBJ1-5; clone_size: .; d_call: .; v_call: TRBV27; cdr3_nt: TGTGCCAGCAGCCCCCAGGGGTCGGTGCAGCCCCAGCATTTT; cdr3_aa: CASSPQGSVQPQHF
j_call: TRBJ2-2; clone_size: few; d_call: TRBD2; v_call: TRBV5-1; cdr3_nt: TGCGCCAGCAGTAATCAAGCGGGGTACACCGGGGAGCTGTTTTTT; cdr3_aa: CASSNQAGYTGELFF
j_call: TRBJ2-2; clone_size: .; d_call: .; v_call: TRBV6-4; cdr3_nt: TGTGCCAGCAGTGACAGGGGAGGCGCCGGGGAGCTGTTTTTT; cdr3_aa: CASSDRGGAGELFF
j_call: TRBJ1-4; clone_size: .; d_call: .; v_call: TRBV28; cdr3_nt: TGTGCCAGCAGCTTACACGTGGGCCCCCAAAATGAAAAACTGTTTTTT; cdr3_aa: CASSLHVGPQNEKLFF
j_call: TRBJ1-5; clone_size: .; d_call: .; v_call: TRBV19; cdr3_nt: TGTGCCAGTAGTTTGCGAACAGGTCAGCCCCAGCATTTT; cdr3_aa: CASSLRTGQPQHF
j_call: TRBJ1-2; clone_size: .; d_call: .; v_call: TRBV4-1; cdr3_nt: TGCGCCAGCAGCCAAAGCCGAGGCTACACCTTC; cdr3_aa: CASSQSRGYTF
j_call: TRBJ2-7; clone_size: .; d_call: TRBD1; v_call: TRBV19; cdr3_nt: TGTGCCAGTAGTGCCGGACAGGGGGAACTCTACGAGCAGTACTTC; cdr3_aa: CASSAGQGELYEQYF
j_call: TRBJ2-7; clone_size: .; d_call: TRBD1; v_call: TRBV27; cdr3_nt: TGTGCCAGCAGGCAGACAGGGGGCAGCTACGAGCAGTACTTC; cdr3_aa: CASRQTGGSYEQYF
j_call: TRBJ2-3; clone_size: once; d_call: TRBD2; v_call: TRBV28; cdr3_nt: TGTGCCAGCAGTTTTATACTAGCGGGAACCAGAGATACGCAGTATTTT; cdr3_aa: CASSFILAGTRDTQYF
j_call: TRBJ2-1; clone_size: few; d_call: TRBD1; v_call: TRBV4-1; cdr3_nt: TGCGCCAGCAGCCACCCCCCGACAGGGTCGGATGAGCAGTTCTTC; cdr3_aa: CASSHPPTGSDEQFF
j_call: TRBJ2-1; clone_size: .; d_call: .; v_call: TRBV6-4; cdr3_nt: TGTGCCAGCAGTATCGGGAGCTCCTACAATGAGCAGTTCTTC; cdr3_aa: CASSIGSSYNEQFF
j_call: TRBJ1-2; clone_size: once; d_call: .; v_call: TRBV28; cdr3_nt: TGTGCCAGCAGTTTAGAGTTGGGAGGGGCCTATGGCTACACCTTC; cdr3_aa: CASSLELGGAYGYTF
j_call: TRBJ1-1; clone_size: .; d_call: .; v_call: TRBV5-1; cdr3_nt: TGCGCCAGCAGCTCCAAACCCTATGCGGCGAACACTGAAGCTTTCTTT; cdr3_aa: CASSSKPYAANTEAFF
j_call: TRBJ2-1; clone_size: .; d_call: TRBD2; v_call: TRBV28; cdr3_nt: TGTGCCAGCAACGCGGCTAGCGGGAGTAATGAGCAGTTCTTC; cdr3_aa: CASNAASGSNEQFF
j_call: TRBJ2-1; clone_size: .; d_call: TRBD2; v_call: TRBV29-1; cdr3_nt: TGCAGCGTTGAGGGGACTAGCGGGAAATACAATGAGCAGTTCTTC; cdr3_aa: CSVEGTSGKYNEQFF
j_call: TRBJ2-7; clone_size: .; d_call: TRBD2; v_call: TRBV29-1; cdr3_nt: TGCAGCGTTTCTTCCTCGGGACTAAGGGCCTACGAGCAGTACTTC; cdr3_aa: CSVSSSGLRAYEQYF
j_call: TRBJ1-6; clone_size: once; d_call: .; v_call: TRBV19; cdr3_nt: TGTGCCAGTAGTATAGCAAGGGGTAATTCACCCCTCCACTTT; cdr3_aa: CASSIARGNSPLHF
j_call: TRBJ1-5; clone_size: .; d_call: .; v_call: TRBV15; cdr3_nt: TGTGCCACCAGCAGCCCCCCCGGGACAAACTCGCCGGTGCCCCAGCATTTT; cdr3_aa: CATSSPPGTNSPVPQHF
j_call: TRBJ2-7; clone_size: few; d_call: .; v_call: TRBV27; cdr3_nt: TGTGCCAGCAGTTCCAGGGTATCCTCCTACGAGCAGTACTTC; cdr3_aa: CASSSRVSSYEQYF
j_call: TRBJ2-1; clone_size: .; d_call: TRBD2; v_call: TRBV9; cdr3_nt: TGTGCCAGCAGCCCCCTGCCGGGACTAGCGAGGTACAATGAGCAGTTCTTC; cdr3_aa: CASSPLPGLARYNEQFF
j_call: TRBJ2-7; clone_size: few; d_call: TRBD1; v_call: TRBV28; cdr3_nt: TGTGCCAGCAGTCCTAAGATCGGGGACAGCCAAGACGAGCAGTACTTC; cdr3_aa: CASSPKIGDSQDEQYF
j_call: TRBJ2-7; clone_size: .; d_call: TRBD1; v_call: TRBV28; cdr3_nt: TGTGCCAGCAGTCCGTTTGGGACAGGGTCCTACGAGCAGTACTTC; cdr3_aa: CASSPFGTGSYEQYF
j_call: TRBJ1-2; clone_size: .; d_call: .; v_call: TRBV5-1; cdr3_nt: TGCGCCAGCAGCTTGGCGGGGGATGGCTACACCTTC; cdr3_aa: CASSLAGDGYTF
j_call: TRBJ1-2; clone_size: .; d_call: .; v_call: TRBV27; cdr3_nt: TGTGCCAGCAGCCCATCGGAGGGGTTGCCCCTCTATGGCTACACCTTC; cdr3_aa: CASSPSEGLPLYGYTF
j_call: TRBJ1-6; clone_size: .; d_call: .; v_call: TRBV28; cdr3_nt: TGTGCCAGCAGCCACGGACAGCGAGTAAGGTCACCCCTCCACTTT; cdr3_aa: CASSHGQRVRSPLHF
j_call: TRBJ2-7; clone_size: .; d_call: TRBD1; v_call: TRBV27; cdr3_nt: TGTGCCAGCAGTCCCTCCCGGGGACAGGCTACCTACGAGCAGTACTTC; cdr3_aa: CASSPSRGQATYEQYF
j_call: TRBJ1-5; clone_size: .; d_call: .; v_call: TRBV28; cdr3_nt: TGTGCCAGCAGCAAGGGTACGGGGGATCAGCCCCAGCATTTT; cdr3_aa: CASSKGTGDQPQHF
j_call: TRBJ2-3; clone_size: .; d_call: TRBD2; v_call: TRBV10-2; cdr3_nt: TGCGCCAGCCTACAAGCGGGAGCCACAGATACGCAGTATTTT; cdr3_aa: CASLQAGATDTQYF
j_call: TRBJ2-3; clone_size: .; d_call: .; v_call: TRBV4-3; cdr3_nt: TGCGCCAGCAGCCTCACTACAGGTCCAGATACGCAGTATTTT; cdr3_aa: CASSLTTGPDTQYF
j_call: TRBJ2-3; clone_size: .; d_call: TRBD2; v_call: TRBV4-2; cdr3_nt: TGTGCCAGCAGCCAACAGATGTCGGGAGGAGCCACAGATACGCAGTATTTT; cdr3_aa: CASSQQMSGGATDTQYF